One and the same sample provided the 6 T cell receptor beta chains below, sequenced in a study of regulatory T cells in long-lasting Graves disease. Time point here: newly diagnosed GD, antithyroid drugs for less than 3 months. Construction of the TCR library relied on RNA isolated from PBMCs. For TCR beta, libraries came from iRepertoire HTBI primers and Arm-PCR of CDR3 regions. TCRdb ran MiXCR on the multiplex PCR reads and lists one entry per CDR3 protein. The repertoire holds about 540,000 distinct CDR3 sequences, with about 13% as singletons. The sample also formed part of further work on T cells in Graves' hyperthyroidism and ophthalmopathy.

This specimen consisted of peripheral blood mononuclear cells (PBMCs), obtained at new diagnosis, from a patient treated with antithyroid drugs. All receptors come from a young man with Graves disease.

Ten or more counts support this clonotype. In DNA form, the CDR3 reads TGTGCCAGCAGCTTGAGGACGGGAGGGCCAGCGGAGACCCAGTACTTC. Protein product: CASSLRTGGPAETQYF. This sequence joins TRBV7-9 and TRBJ2-5; the match to TRBD2 covers 8 bases. J lost 5 bases, V lost 3 bases, and 11 bases had no gene match. This CDR3 is 16 amino acids long. The germline V gene encodes CDR1 SEHNR and CDR2 FQNEAQ (reference sequence). The variable domain in full, completed from reference TRBV7-9 and TRBJ2-5, reads DTGVSQNPRHKITKRGQNVTFRCDPISEHNRLYWYRQTLGQGPEFLTYFQNEAQLEKSRLLSDRFSAERPKGSFSTLEIQRTEQGDSAMYLCASSLRTGGPAETQYFGPGTRLLVL.

This clonotype occurred a few times. The V and J genes are TRBV20-1 and TRBJ1-2; 7 bases agree with TRBD1. Germline CDR1 DFQATT, CDR2 SNEGSKA (reference sequence). Unmatched junction bases numbered 11, after V lost 3 bases and J lost 4 bases. CDR3 length equals 15 residues. CDR3 protein: CSASLARGPGYGYTF. CDR3 DNA: TGCAGTGCTAGTCTCGCGAGGGGGCCTGGCTATGGCTACACCTTC.

This clonotype was counted only a few times. The chain recombines TRBV9 with TRBJ2-1; TRBD1 matches at 8 bases. J lost 7 bases, V lost 3 bases, and 15 bases had no gene match. The germline gives CDR1 SGDLS, CDR2 YYNGEE. The CDR3 loop spans 17 amino acids. The CDR3 DNA follows: TGTGCCAGCAGCGCGACCCACGTCAGAGGGACAGGTAATGAGCAGTTCTTC. Translated: CASSATHVRGTGNEQFF.

Of note for this clonotype: A much larger clone lies a single base off, so this may be a read error. The V gene is TRBV27, the J gene TRBJ1-6; the D gene is possibly TRBD1 (6 bases). The CDR3 has 16 amino acids. V dropped 6 bases and J dropped 11 bases, with 23 bases sitting between them. Germline CDR1 reads MNHEY; CDR2 reads SMNVEV (reference sequence). The CDR3 protein is CASRLLPGQSNPPLHF. The CDR3 nucleotides read TGTGCCAGCAGGCTACTTCCCGGACAGTCGAATCCACCCCTCCACTTT.

Many counts were recorded for this clonotype. The CDR3 DNA is TGTGCCAGCAACACTGCCGGGACAGGCTACGAGCAGTACTTC. Translation gives CASNTAGTGYEQYF. V is TRBV2 and J is TRBJ2-7; 8 positions match TRBD1. Germline V lookup: CDR1 SNHLY, CDR2 FYNNEI. V was pared by 7 bases and J by 3 bases, with 8 bases of the junction left unmatched. The CDR3 runs to 14 residues.

The J gene is TRBJ2-7, the V gene TRBV18; 9 nucleotides line up with TRBD1. Germline V lookup: CDR1 KGHSH, CDR2 LQKENI. The CDR3 has 16 residues. J was trimmed by 1 base and V by 3 bases; bases with no gene match: 7. The DNA of the CDR3 is TGTGCCAGCTCACCGCCGGATGGACAGGGGTCCTACGAGCAGTACTTC. Translation gives CASSPPDGQGSYEQYF.